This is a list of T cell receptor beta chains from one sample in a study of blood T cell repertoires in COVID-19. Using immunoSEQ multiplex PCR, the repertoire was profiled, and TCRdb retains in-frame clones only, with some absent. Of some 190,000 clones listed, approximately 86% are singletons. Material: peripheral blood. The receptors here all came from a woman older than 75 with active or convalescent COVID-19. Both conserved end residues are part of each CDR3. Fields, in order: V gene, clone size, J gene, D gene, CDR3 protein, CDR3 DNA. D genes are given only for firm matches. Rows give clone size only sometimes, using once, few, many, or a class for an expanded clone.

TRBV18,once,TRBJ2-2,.,CASSVQQTNTGELFF,TGTGCCAGCTCAGTTCAACAGACCAACACCGGGGAGCTGTTTTTT
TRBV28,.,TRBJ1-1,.,CASSRSGIVGEAFF,TGTGCCAGCAGTCGCTCAGGGATCGTCGGTGAAGCTTTCTTT
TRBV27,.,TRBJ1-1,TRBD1,CASRRDRYTKNTEAFF,TGTGCCAGCAGACGGGACAGATATACTAAGAACACTGAAGCTTTCTTT
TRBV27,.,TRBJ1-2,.,CASSVKKRTDANYGYTF,TGTGCCAGCAGTGTAAAAAAACGGACAGACGCTAACTATGGCTACACCTTC
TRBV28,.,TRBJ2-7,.,CASSRQYPYEQYF,TGTGCCAGCAGCAGACAGTATCCCTACGAGCAGTACTTC
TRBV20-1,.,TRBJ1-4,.,CSVETGEKLFF,TGCAGTGTTGAGACGGGAGAAAAACTGTTTTTT
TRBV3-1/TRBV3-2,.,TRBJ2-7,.,CASSQGAGEGEQYF,TGTGCCAGCAGCCAAGGCGCAGGGGAAGGCGAGCAGTACTTC
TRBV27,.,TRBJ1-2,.,CASSLSSGLYGYTF,TGTGCCAGCAGTTTGTCTTCAGGGTTGTATGGCTACACCTTC
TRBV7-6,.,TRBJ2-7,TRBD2,CASSLAGGSYEQYF,TGTGCCAGCAGCTTAGCTGGCGGGAGCTACGAGCAGTACTTC
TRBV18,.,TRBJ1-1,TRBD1,CASSPDREQEAFF,TGTGCCAGCTCACCCGACAGGGAACAAGAAGCTTTCTTT
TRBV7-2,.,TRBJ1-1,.,CASRQGPRNTEAFF,TGTGCCAGCAGACAGGGCCCGAGGAACACTGAAGCTTTCTTT
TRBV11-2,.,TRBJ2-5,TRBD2,CASSPSGIGETQYF,TGTGCCAGCAGCCCCAGCGGGATAGGGGAGACCCAGTACTTC
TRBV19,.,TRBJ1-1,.,CASSIAAGLAEAFF,TGTGCCAGTAGTATCGCCGCGGGGCTTGCTGAAGCTTTCTTT
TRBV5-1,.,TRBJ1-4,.,CASSLTPNEKLFF,TGCGCCAGCAGCTTGACACCTAATGAAAAACTGTTTTTT
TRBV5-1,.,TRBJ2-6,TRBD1,CASNRGQGSFGANVLTF,TGCGCCAGCAATCGGGGACAGGGGTCCTTTGGGGCCAACGTCCTGACTTTC
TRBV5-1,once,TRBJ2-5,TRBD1,CASSLWTGGIFQETQYF,TGCGCCAGCAGCCTGTGGACAGGGGGCATCTTCCAAGAGACCCAGTACTTC
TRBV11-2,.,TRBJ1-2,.,CASSLDGETGHYGYTF,TGTGCCAGCAGCTTGGACGGCGAAACAGGGCACTATGGCTACACCTTC
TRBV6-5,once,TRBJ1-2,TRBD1,CASSKGQGYVYGYTF,TGTGCCAGCAGTAAGGGACAGGGCTACGTCTATGGCTACACCTTC
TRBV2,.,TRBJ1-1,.,CASSYTGKNTEAFF,TGTGCCAGCAGTTATACAGGAAAGAACACTGAAGCTTTCTTT
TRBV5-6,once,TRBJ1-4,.,CASGKAVRRGEKLFF,TGTGCCAGCGGGAAAGCGGTGCGACGAGGAGAAAAACTGTTTTTT
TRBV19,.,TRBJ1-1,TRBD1,CASSPGKTGGRTEAFF,TGTGCCAGTAGTCCCGGAAAAACAGGGGGCAGGACTGAAGCTTTCTTT
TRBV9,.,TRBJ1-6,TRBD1,CASSAHRGAGIGSYNSPLHF,TGTGCCAGCAGCGCTCACAGGGGGGCGGGTATCGGCTCCTATAATTCACCCCTCCACTTT
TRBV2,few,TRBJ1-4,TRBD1,CASSEAGGQVNEKLFF,TGTGCCAGCAGTGAAGCGGGGGGACAGGTGAATGAAAAACTGTTTTTT
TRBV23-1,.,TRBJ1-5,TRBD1,CASRQGAGSNQPQHF,TGCGCCAGCAGGCAGGGGGCCGGAAGCAATCAGCCCCAGCATTTT
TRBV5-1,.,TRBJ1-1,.,CASSATAQLNTEAFF,TGCGCCAGCAGCGCGACAGCGCAACTGAACACTGAAGCTTTCTTT
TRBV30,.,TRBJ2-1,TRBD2,CAGAGRGRGAYNEQFF,TGTGCCGGCGCTGGGCGGGGGAGGGGAGCCTACAATGAGCAGTTCTTC
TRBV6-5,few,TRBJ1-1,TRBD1,CASRPTGANTEAFF,TGTGCCAGCAGGCCGACAGGGGCAAACACTGAAGCTTTCTTT
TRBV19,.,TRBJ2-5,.,CASSPSRAWETQYF,TGTGCCAGTAGTCCAAGCAGGGCGTGGGAGACCCAGTACTTC
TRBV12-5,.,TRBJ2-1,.,CASGLVQGGTNNEQFF,TGTGCTAGTGGTTTGGTACAGGGGGGGACTAACAATGAGCAGTTCTTC
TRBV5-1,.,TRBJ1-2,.,CASSLLGPRPSGYTF,TGCGCCAGCAGCCTTCTAGGCCCCCGGCCCAGTGGCTACACCTTC
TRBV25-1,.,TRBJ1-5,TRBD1,CASSGDRGNQPQHF,TGTGCCAGCAGTGGGGACAGGGGAAATCAGCCCCAGCATTTT
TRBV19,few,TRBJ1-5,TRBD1,CASSIGTGPHQPQHF,TGTGCCAGTAGTATAGGGACAGGCCCCCATCAGCCCCAGCATTTT
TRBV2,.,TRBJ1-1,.,CASAEDSLFTEAFF,TGTGCCAGCGCTGAGGACAGTCTCTTCACTGAAGCTTTCTTT
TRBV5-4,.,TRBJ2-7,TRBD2,CASSRGTSGPYEQYF,TGTGCCAGCAGCCGTGGGACTAGCGGGCCCTACGAGCAGTACTTC
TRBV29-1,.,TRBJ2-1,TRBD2,CSVEGLRRAGRENSYNEQFF,TGCAGCGTTGAAGGCCTGCGTCGAGCGGGACGGGAAAACTCCTACAATGAGCAGTTCTTC
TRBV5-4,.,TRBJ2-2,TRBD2,CASSLGLAANTGELFF,TGTGCCAGCAGCTTGGGACTAGCGGCGAACACCGGGGAGCTGTTTTTT
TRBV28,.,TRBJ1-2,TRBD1,CASSLAEGQGMGYTF,TGTGCCAGCAGTCTCGCGGAGGGACAGGGGATGGGCTACACCTTC
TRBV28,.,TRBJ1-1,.,CASSLFRVNTEAFF,TGTGCCAGCAGTTTATTTCGGGTGAACACTGAAGCTTTCTTT
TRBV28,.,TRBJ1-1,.,CASIGSTANLEAFF,TGTGCCAGCATTGGATCGACAGCAAACCTTGAAGCTTTCTTT
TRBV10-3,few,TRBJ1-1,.,CAISESQRSAEAFF,TGTGCCATCAGTGAGTCCCAGCGTTCCGCTGAAGCTTTCTTT
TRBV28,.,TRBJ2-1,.,CASGGLADHNEQFF,TGTGCCAGCGGGGGGCTAGCGGACCACAATGAGCAGTTCTTC
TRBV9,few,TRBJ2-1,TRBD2,CASSVGPLAGESEQFF,TGTGCCAGCAGCGTAGGCCCCCTAGCGGGAGAATCTGAGCAGTTCTTC
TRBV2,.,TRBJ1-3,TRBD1,CASSFGQGGNTIYF,TGTGCCAGCAGTTTCGGACAGGGAGGAAACACCATATATTTT
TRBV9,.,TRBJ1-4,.,CASSPGGNLEKLFF,TGTGCCAGCAGCCCGGGGGGCAATCTTGAAAAACTGTTTTTT
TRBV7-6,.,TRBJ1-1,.,CASSPRPGLNTEAFF,TGTGCCAGCAGCCCAAGGCCGGGGTTGAACACTGAAGCTTTCTTT
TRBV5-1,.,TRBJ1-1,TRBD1,CASSPGQGTEMEAFF,TGCGCCAGCAGCCCGGGACAGGGGACCGAGATGGAAGCTTTCTTT
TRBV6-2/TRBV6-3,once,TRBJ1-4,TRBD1,CASSPGTGGVSGNEKLFF,TGTGCCAGCAGCCCTGGGACAGGGGGCGTCTCGGGTAATGAAAAACTGTTTTTT
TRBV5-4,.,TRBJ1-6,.,CASSGRDTRRSPLHF,TGTGCCAGCAGCGGCCGGGACACGAGGAGGTCACCCCTCCACTTT
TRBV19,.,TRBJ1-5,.,CASSDTGLYNQPQHF,TGTGCCAGTAGTGATACGGGACTGTACAATCAGCCCCAGCATTTT
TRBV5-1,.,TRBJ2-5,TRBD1,CASSPPGQGAETQYF,TGCGCCAGCAGCCCGCCGGGACAGGGAGCAGAGACCCAGTACTTC
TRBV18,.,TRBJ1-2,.,CASSPPGDFGYGYTF,TGTGCCAGCTCACCACCAGGGGATTTCGGCTATGGCTACACCTTC
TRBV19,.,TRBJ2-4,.,CASSIRREVSIQYF,TGTGCCAGTAGTATTCGCAGGGAAGTAAGCATTCAGTACTTC
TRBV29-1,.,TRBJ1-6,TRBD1,CSVATGSGNSPLHF,TGCAGCGTTGCGACAGGGTCGGGGAATTCACCCCTCCACTTT
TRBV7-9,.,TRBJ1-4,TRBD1,CASSSYQGALGLLFF,TGTGCCAGCAGCTCGTATCAGGGGGCTTTGGGGTTACTGTTTTTT
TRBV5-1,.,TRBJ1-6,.,CASSPAGRSPLHF,TGCGCCAGCAGCCCCGCGGGGAGATCACCCCTCCACTTT